The 24 T cell receptor beta chains below were found in one sample sequenced in a study of blood T cell repertoires in COVID-19. Assay: immunoSEQ multiplex PCR; the TCRdb copy retains only in-frame clones and omits some. In the table there are roughly 180,000 clones, approximately 85% of which are singletons. Input material: peripheral blood. The receptors shown here come from a woman aged 60 to 75 with COVID-19, enrolled during active disease.

The chain employs TRBV19 and TRBJ2-5; D is perhaps TRBD1 (5 bases). The germline V gene encodes CDR1 LNHDA and CDR2 SQIVND (reference sequence). The V end lost 4 bases, the J end lost 4 bases, and 13 bases lay between the germline ends. The CDR3 is 14 amino acids. CDR3: CASSTHLQGETQYF. DNA for the CDR3: TGTGCCAGTAGTACGCACCTCCAGGGAGAGACCCAGTACTTC.

The rearrangement links TRBV5-5 to TRBJ2-7, with TRBD1 identical over 8 bases. Germline CDR1 SGHKS, CDR2 YYEKEE (reference sequence). This CDR3 contains 14 residues. The V segment lost 1 base and the J segment 4 bases; nucleotides outside the gene matches: 4. The CDR3 bases are TGTGCCAGCAGCTTGACAAGACAGGGGTACGAGCAGTACGTC. Translated: CASSLTRQGYEQYV.

This chain connects TRBV18 to TRBJ2-5; D might be TRBD1 (5 bases). Germline V CDR1 and CDR2: KGHSH, LQKENI. CDR3 size: 16 residues. V was pared by 0 bases and J by 5 bases, with 16 bases between. CDR3: CASSPPPRARVETQYF. The CDR3 nucleotides read TGTGCCAGCTCACCACCGCCCCGGGCCAGGGTCGAGACCCAGTACTTC.

This clone was observed many times. The chain joins TRBV30 to TRBJ2-1; weak D call: TRBD2 (5 bases). Germline V lookup: CDR1 GTSNPN, CDR2 SVGIG (reference sequence). Trimming cost V 3 bases and J 0 bases, with 18 bases left between them. CDR3 size: 17 residues. CDR3: CAWSDTEGLSSYNEQFF. The DNA of the CDR3 is TGTGCCTGGAGCGATACCGAGGGCCTGAGCTCCTACAATGAGCAGTTCTTC.

The chain recombines TRBV20-1 with TRBJ2-5, with a tentative D call TRBD2 (5 bases). CDR3 length: 14 residues. From germline, CDR1 is DFQATT and CDR2 SNEGSKA (reference sequence). V lost 3 bases to trimming and J lost 5 bases, with 16 bases between them. The CDR3 nucleotides read TGCAGTGCTAGTAGCGTGGCCCTTTGGGAGACCCAGTACTTC. Protein sequence: CSASSVALWETQYF.

The chain carries TRBV7-8 and TRBJ1-1; a weak D match, TRBD1 (5 bases). Trimming removed 4 bases at V and 8 bases at J, with 20 bases between. Germline CDR1 reads SGHVS; CDR2 reads FQNEAQ. The CDR3 length is 15 residues. CDR3 sequence: CASSSSRNKGIEAFF. The CDR3 bases are TGTGCCAGCAGCTCGTCTCGAAATAAGGGGATCGAAGCTTTCTTT.

As DNA, the CDR3 is TGTGCCAGCAGCTTAGGAGGGAGGGCTGGAAACACCATATATTTT. It is translated as CASSLGGRAGNTIYF. The chain joins TRBV7-2 to TRBJ1-3; the D is unclear. The V end lost 1 base, the J end lost 2 bases, and 9 bases lay between the germline ends. Germline CDR1 SGHTA, CDR2 FQGNSA. The CDR3 contains 15 residues.

The chain is built from TRBV9 and TRBJ2-3, with D possibly TRBD2 on 5 matching bases. Trimming took 3 bases from V and 6 from J, leaving 11 bases between them. This CDR3 region has 13 residues. Germline CDR1 SGDLS, CDR2 YYNGEE. The CDR3 is CASSADGVDTQYF. The CDR3 nucleotides are TGTGCCAGCAGCGCTGACGGGGTGGATACGCAGTATTTT.

This clone was seen repeatedly, ten times or more. The chain recombines TRBV7-9 with TRBJ1-2; TRBD1 aligns across 12 bases. There are 16 residues in the CDR3. Trimming cost V 5 bases and J 8 bases; bases outside gene matches: 12. Looked up from germline, CDR1 is SEHNR and CDR2 is FQNEAQ (reference sequence). The CDR3, as DNA: TGTGCCAGCAGCCGAGAGGGACAGGGGGCATCCATGGGCTACACCTTC. Amino acid sequence: CASSREGQGASMGYTF. Supplemented by reference TRBV7-9 and TRBJ1-2, the full variable domain reads DTGVSQNPRHKITKRGQNVTFRCDPISEHNRLYWYRQTLGQGPEFLTYFQNEAQLEKSRLLSDRFSAERPKGSFSTLEIQRTEQGDSAMYLCASSREGQGASMGYTFGSGTRLTVV.

The gene calls are TRBV19 and TRBJ2-1; 9 bases are a match to TRBD1. V trimming: 9 bases; J trimming: 1 base; junction bases outside the gene matches: 7. This CDR3 has 15 residues. Germline V lookup: CDR1 LNHDA, CDR2 SQIVND (reference sequence). CDR3 coding DNA: TGTGCCAGCCGGAGGGGGACAGGGTCCTACAATGAGCAGTTCTTC. This encodes CASRRGTGSYNEQFF.

This clone was counted once. V is TRBV5-1 and J is TRBJ1-6; TRBD1 aligns across 10 bases. In germline, CDR1 is SGHRS, CDR2 YFSETQ. The CDR3 contains 15 residues. The V and J ends lost 4 bases and 7 bases, in that order; junction bases with no gene match: 5. The CDR3 spells CASSNPGQGNSPLHF. In DNA form, the CDR3 reads TGCGCCAGCAGCAACCCGGGACAGGGGAATTCACCCCTCCACTTT.

The chain couples TRBV7-2 to TRBJ1-3; no firm D call. CDR1 is SGHTA, CDR2 FQGNSA, per germline. The V gene lost 5 bases and the J gene lost 0 bases, with 17 bases spanning the gap. There are 17 residues in the CDR3. CDR3 in amino acids: CASSLNLAPSSGNTIYF. For the CDR3, the DNA is TGTGCCAGCAGCCTTAACTTAGCGCCATCCTCTGGAAACACCATATATTTT.

The V and J genes are TRBV5-1 and TRBJ1-5, with D possibly being TRBD1 (6 bases). V was clipped by 0 bases and J by 0 bases, with 10 bases between them. The CDR3 contains 16 residues. The germline V gene has CDR1 SGHRS and CDR2 YFSETQ. CDR3 residues: CASSLEGVDSNQPQHF. CDR3 in DNA: TGCGCCAGCAGCTTGGAGGGGGTAGATAGCAATCAGCCCCAGCATTTT.

The CDR3 DNA reads TGTGCCAGCTCGACGGGACTAGCGGGATCGGATACGCAGTATTTT. Its protein product is CASSTGLAGSDTQYF. The chain uses TRBV27 and TRBJ2-3, with TRBD2 matching 13 bases. This CDR3 region has 15 residues. The J segment lost 6 bases and the V segment lost 8 bases, leaving 8 bases of the junction unmatched. Germline loops: CDR1 MNHEY, CDR2 SMNVEV (reference sequence).

The chain has TRBV13 and TRBJ2-3; no clear D. The V gene lost 4 bases and the J gene lost 2 bases, with 10 bases spanning the gap. The CDR3 is made up of 14 amino acids. Germline values: CDR1 PRHDT, CDR2 FYEKMQ (reference sequence). The CDR3 bases are TGTGCCAGCAGCTCAACTCCAACCACAGATACGCAGTATTTT. As protein: CASSSTPTTDTQYF.

This sequence joins TRBV29-1 and TRBJ2-3; 12 bases agree with TRBD2. V dropped 2 bases and J dropped 3; count of bases not matched to a gene: 6. The germline gives CDR1 SQVTM, CDR2 ANQGSEA. The CDR3 runs to 16 residues. DNA for the CDR3: TGCAGCGTTGAATACCCTAGCGGGGGGGTGACAGATACGCAGTATTTT. Translation gives CSVEYPSGGVTDTQYF.

This clone has a handful of counts. V is TRBV5-5 and J is TRBJ1-5; D uncertain. Germline V gene lookup returns CDR1 SGHKS and CDR2 YYEKEE (reference sequence). The V end lost 1 base, the J end lost 6 bases, and 8 bases lay between the germline ends. This CDR3 spans 13 amino acids. The CDR3 nucleotides are TGTGCCAGCAGCTTGTATGCGGGTCAGCCCCAGCATTTT. It encodes CASSLYAGQPQHF.

This clone was recorded once. The V gene is TRBV5-8, the J gene TRBJ2-3; TRBD2 agrees at 8 bases. Germline-derived CDR1 and CDR2 are SGHTS and YDEGEE. This CDR3 region has 17 residues. V was clipped by 4 bases and J by 2 bases; unmatched bases: 12. CDR3 nucleotides: TGTGCCAGCAGCACCATAGCCGGGGGGGGGTACACAGATACGCAGTATTTT. Translated: CASSTIAGGGYTDTQYF.

This chain links TRBV28 with TRBJ1-4, with D perhaps matching TRBD1 (5 bases). Trimming took 3 bases from V and 7 from J, leaving 15 bases between them. From germline, CDR1 is MDHEN and CDR2 SYDVKM. The CDR3 has 15 amino acids. The CDR3 here is CASSFSGGGSEKLFF. DNA for the CDR3: TGTGCCAGCAGTTTTTCTGGGGGGGGGAGTGAAAAACTGTTTTTT.

This clone has a handful of counts. V usage is TRBV6-6 and J usage is TRBJ2-2; 10 bases are a match to TRBD1. Germline V lookup: CDR1 MNHNY, CDR2 SVGAGI (reference sequence). J lost 4 bases, V lost 5 bases, and 4 bases had no gene match. CDR3 length: 15 amino acids. The CDR3 reads CASSPGQGVTGELFF. Written as DNA, the CDR3 is TGTGCCAGCAGTCCAGGACAGGGGGTCACCGGGGAGCTGTTTTTT.

The gene calls are TRBV29-1 and TRBJ1-5; 11 bases fit TRBD1. Trimming removed 5 bases from V and 4 bases from J; junction bases left unmatched: 4. Germline-derived CDR1 and CDR2 are SQVTM and ANQGSEA. The CDR3 has 14 amino acids. CDR3: CSVIGTGGNQPQHF. The CDR3 bases are TGCAGCGTTATAGGGACAGGGGGAAATCAGCCCCAGCATTTT.

The CDR3 spells CASSPFTEAFF. DNA of the CDR3: TGTGCCAGCAGTCCCTTCACTGAAGCTTTCTTT. The chain uses TRBV6-5 and TRBJ1-1, with D uncertain. CDR1 MNHEY and CDR2 SVGAGI come from the germline V gene. V gave up 5 bases and J gave up 4 bases, with 5 bases separating them. The CDR3 spans 11 residues.

This sequence joins TRBV7-9 and TRBJ2-7; TRBD2 is a possible D gene (6 bases). V was cut by 1 base and J by 2 bases, with 12 bases left in between. This CDR3 contains 15 residues. The germline V gene encodes CDR1 SEHNR and CDR2 FQNEAQ (reference sequence). The CDR3 DNA follows: TGTGCCAGCAGCTTAGAAACTTGGGGGGCCTACGAGCAGTACTTC. Its protein product is CASSLETWGAYEQYF.

The V call is TRBV7-2, the J call TRBJ2-5, with a tentative D call TRBD1 (6 bases). Germline-derived CDR1 and CDR2 are SGHTA and FQGNSA. Trimming cost V 4 bases and J 5 bases, with 11 bases left between them. This CDR3 comprises 13 residues. This chain's CDR3 is CASSYGQRETQYF. CDR3 bases: TGTGCCAGCAGCTATGGACAGAGGGAGACCCAGTACTTC.